The TCR beta chain under discussion was sequenced for a study of vaccination effects on CD4 cells after COVID-19. Study at large: The post-vaccine samples were taken, at the median, 72 days after the second dose.

The V gene's germline CDR1 is GTSNPN and CDR2 SVGIG (reference sequence). Trimming removed 0 bases from V and 1 base from J; junction bases left unmatched: 12. The CDR3 has 18 residues. Sequencing was preceded by expansion of antigen-specific CD4+ T cells with viral peptide pools in the ViraFEST assay. Between days 10 and 11 of culture, CD4+ T cells were separated out. Two-dose BNT162b2 or mRNA-1273 vaccination was given to participants. The table came from immunoSEQ multiplex PCR; TCRdb's copy has only in-frame clones and leaves some out. The table shows about 46,000 clones, with about four fifths occurring only once. As regards this clone: What it binds is unknown.

Specimen: CD4+ T cells from PBMCs cultured with HCoV-OC43 spike peptides, collected after COVID-19 vaccination. Subset noted: HCoV-OC43 spike overlapping peptide pool stimulation. The origin of this receptor is a human donor who received a COVID-19 vaccine. This chain joins TRBV30 and TRBJ1-1, with TRBD1 matching over 9 bases. DNA of the CDR3: TGTGCCTGGAGTGTGGACAGGGGCGCCCGTATGAGGAACACTGAAGCTTTCTTT. Amino acid sequence: CAWSVDRGARMRNTEAFF.